This T cell receptor (beta chain) was captured by sequencing in a study of T-cell reconstitution after alpha-beta-depleted transplantation in children (dated by TCRdb to 2016 to 2018). Notes on the research overall: T-cell immune reconstitution after TCRalphabeta/CD19-depleted allogeneic hematopoietic cell transplantation in children was quantitatively tracked in the study by means of TCR repertoire profiling. Overall study results and their limits: The apparently early alphabetaT-cell count recovery about two months after transplant was reportedly dependent on only several hundred rapidly expanded clones derived from non-depleted graft cells. In some patients, high TCRbeta diversity at day 60 was attributed to recipient T cells and intrathymic progenitors that had survived conditioning. The frequencies of hyperexpanded clones fell over the following months, and after one year, T-cell counts and TCRbeta diversity were mostly attributed to newly produced T cells.

The sample's treatment or condition label is to be understood as: allogeneic hematopoietic cell transplantation with graft depleted of TCRalphabeta T cells and CD19 B cells. TCRalphabeta/CD19-depleted allogeneic hematopoietic cell grafts were given to the transplant recipients, all of whom were children. Only a few counts were recorded for this clonotype. Its antigen target is currently unknown. The record has no base qualities; no much larger clone is one base away. The germline V gene provides CDR1 SNHLY and CDR2 FYNNEI. Including cysteine and phenylalanine, the CDR3 has 12 amino acids. The sequence is cut down to CDR3 DNA, 36 bases in frame from base 1. The V end loses 5 bases and the J end loses 4 bases, and a stretch of 9 bases separates them. Library method: PCR. Sequenced on an Illumina HiSeq 2500. To normalize quantification of the TCRbeta repertoire, the TCR libraries were built with molecular barcoding that relied on unique molecular identifiers. The public reads were quality trimmed at Q25 with fastp and then assembled into clones with MiXCR by TCRdb, keeping productive beta chains. Every entry covers one CDR3 protein and lists the most common genes and DNA from its rows. Within this sample are some 830,000 distinct CDR3 sequences, with roughly 15% of them counted one time only. The top ten hold about 5% of the sample.

Here the sequenced sample was PBMCs, mostly from graft donor cells, taken 360 days after TCRalphabeta/CD19-depleted stem cell transplant. The TCR comes from a male patient between 10 and 17 years old who had a stem cell transplant for acute lymphoblastic leukemia, so the T cells may come from the graft donor. The chain is encoded by TRBV2 joined to TRBJ2-7; no D gene is confidently identified. CDR3 sequence: CASSNLEYEQYF. The DNA reads TGTGCCAGCAGTAACCTAGAGTACGAGCAGTACTTC.